These 24 T cell receptor beta chains originate from one sample sequenced in a study of cytomegalovirus exposure and HLA in healthy donors. Researchers ran the PCR with 60 Vbeta and 13 Jbeta primers. Profiled with immunoSEQ multiplex PCR; TCRdb holds only in-frame clones, not every one. The data hold tens of thousands of clones, with 45% to 55% observed a single time. Material for sequencing was PBMCs. The receptors were gathered from a woman aged 40 to 50 in good health and CMV-seropositive.

This chain connects TRBV30 to TRBJ1-1; D not resolved. From germline, CDR1 is GTSNPN and CDR2 SVGIG (reference sequence). CDR3 length: 15 amino acids. The V end was cut by 0 bases, the J end by 1 base, with 12 bases between. CDR3 nucleotides: TGTGCCTGGAGTGTACTTTGGTCCTGGAACACTGAAGCTTTCTTT. Its protein product is CAWSVLWSWNTEAFF.

This chain connects TRBV30 to TRBJ1-5; tentatively, D is TRBD1 (5 bases). In germline, CDR1 is GTSNPN, CDR2 SVGIG (reference sequence). The length of the CDR3 is 13 residues. V lost 2 bases and J lost 5, with 10 bases in between. CDR3 nucleotide sequence: TGTGCCTGGAGTTACAGGAGGGATCAGCCCCAGCATTTT. It specifies CAWSYRRDQPQHF.

The chain recombines TRBV7-2 with TRBJ2-1, with 9 bases lining up with TRBD2. Germline CDR1 and CDR2: SGHTA and FQGNSA. V dropped 1 base and J dropped 9; count of bases not matched to a gene: 7. The CDR3 is made up of 15 amino acids. CDR3 DNA: TGTGCCAGCAGCTTAGTAGCGGGGGTCTCGGGTGAGCAGTTCTTC. It translates to CASSLVAGVSGEQFF.

This clone was recorded only once. This chain joins TRBV4-2 and TRBJ1-6; 7 positions match TRBD1. Germline CDR1 reads LGHNA; CDR2 reads YNFKEQ. The CDR3 is 15 amino acids. The ends lost 0 bases at V and 6 bases at J; junction bases unmatched: 2. CDR3 sequence reads: CASSQDGQANSPLHF. In DNA, the CDR3 is TGTGCCAGCAGCCAAGACGGACAGGCTAATTCACCCCTCCACTTT.

The rearrangement uses TRBV27 and TRBJ2-7; D may be TRBD1 (6 bases). The length of the CDR3 is 10 residues. CDR1 is MNHEY, CDR2 SMNVEV, per germline (reference sequence). Trimming pared 9 bases from V and 3 bases from J, leaving 6 bases between. The CDR3 coding sequence is TGTGCCAGACAGGGCTACGAGCAGTACTTC. Encoded protein: CARQGYEQYF.

V gene TRBV5-1 combines with J gene TRBJ1-1; 8 bases fit TRBD1. J lost 1 base, V lost 4 bases, and 6 bases had no gene match. The V gene's germline CDR1 is SGHRS and CDR2 YFSETQ. The CDR3 extends over 15 amino acids. The CDR3 reads CASSPQGQANTEAFF. The CDR3 nucleotides read TGCGCCAGCAGCCCTCAGGGACAGGCGAACACTGAAGCTTTCTTT.

The gene calls are TRBV5-4 and TRBJ1-3; 9 positions agree with TRBD1. The CDR3 covers 17 residues. CDR1 SGHNT and CDR2 YYREEE come from the germline V gene (reference sequence). V was pared by 4 bases and J by 4 bases, with 12 bases of the junction left unmatched. The CDR3: CASSHFPDRGLGNTIYF. Here the CDR3 DNA reads TGTGCCAGCAGCCACTTCCCGGACAGGGGCCTAGGAAACACCATATATTTT. Based on the CDR3 plus reference TRBV5-4 and TRBJ1-3, the full variable domain is ETGVTQSPTHLIKTRGQQVTLRCSSQSGHNTVSWYQQALGQGPQFIFQYYREEENGRGNFPPRFSGLQFPNYSSELNVNALELDDSALYLCASSHFPDRGLGNTIYFGEGSWLTVV.

The chain recombines TRBV15 with TRBJ1-1; D is uncertain. The CDR3 consists of 13 residues. The germline V gene encodes CDR1 LNHNV and CDR2 YYDKDF (reference sequence). V lost 8 bases to trimming and J lost 0 bases, with 10 bases between them. CDR3 bases: TGTGCCACCTCCGAGGGATTGAACACTGAAGCTTTCTTT. Encoded protein: CATSEGLNTEAFF.

This clone has only a few counts. The rearrangement links TRBV15 to TRBJ2-2; D is uncertain. The CDR3 sequence is 14 residues long. Trimming stripped 3 bases from V and 9 bases from J, with 14 bases between. CDR1 is LNHNV and CDR2 is YYDKDF in the germline V gene (reference sequence). CDR3 DNA: TGTGCCACCAGCAGGGAGCCTTTGCATAGGGAGCTGTTTTTT. As protein: CATSREPLHRELFF.

The chain is built from TRBV4-2 and TRBJ2-1; TRBD2 matches 8 bases. The CDR3 covers 15 residues. Germline CDR1 and CDR2: LGHNA and YNFKEQ. Germline trimming cut 1 base from V and 7 bases from J; bases unmatched to any gene: 6. DNA for the CDR3: TGTGCCAGCAGCCAAGCACATGCGGGGGGAAATGAGCAGTTCTTC. The encoded protein is CASSQAHAGGNEQFF.

This clone was counted a few times. This chain connects TRBV21-1 to TRBJ1-5; the table names TRBD1, a call not compared with the DNA. TRBV21-1 is recorded as a pseudogene. The CDR3 contains 15 residues. The chain's CDR3 is CASSKVGTGYQPQHF. CDR3 bases: TGTGCCAGCAGCAAAGTGGGGACAGGATATCAGCCCCAGCATTTT.

This clone was seen only a few times. J is TRBJ1-2 and V is TRBV21-1; no check of the table's D call, TRBD1, against the DNA was made. TRBV21-1 represents a pseudogene. There are 15 residues in the CDR3. CDR3 sequence (DNA): TGTGCCAGCAGCAGAGACCCGACAGGGCCCTATGGCTACACCTTC. Translation gives CASSRDPTGPYGYTF.

The chain is built from TRBV25-1 and TRBJ2-3, with TRBD2 matching over 12 bases. Looked up from germline, CDR1 is MGHDK and CDR2 is SYGVNS. The CDR3 runs to 16 residues. After removal of 3 bases from V and 3 bases from J, the junction contained 4 bases not matched to a gene. Written as DNA, the CDR3 is TGTGCCAGCAGTGATACTAGCGGGGGGCAGACAGATACGCAGTATTTT. Its protein product is CASSDTSGGQTDTQYF.

The gene calls are TRBV11-3 and TRBJ2-2; TRBD1 is a possible D gene (6 bases). Trimming took off 5 bases at V and 0 bases at J, with 10 bases between the two ends. CDR1 and CDR2 from the germline V gene are SGHNT and YENEEA. The CDR3 contains 15 residues. The CDR3 sequence is CASSTGFANTGELFF. The CDR3 DNA reads TGTGCCAGCAGCACAGGGTTCGCGAACACCGGGGAGCTGTTTTTT.

This chain's CDR3 is CSVSRDRGSDGYTF. In DNA, the CDR3 is TGCAGCGTCTCCCGGGACAGGGGGAGCGATGGCTACACCTTC. J is TRBJ1-2 and V is TRBV29-1; 11 positions match TRBD1. In germline, CDR1 is SQVTM, CDR2 ANQGSEA. With V trimmed by 6 bases and J by 6 bases, 9 bases remained unmatched. The CDR3 length is 14 residues.

This chain connects TRBV25-1 to TRBJ2-7; TRBD1 agrees at 9 bases. Unmatched junction bases numbered 3, after V lost 0 bases and J lost 9 bases. This CDR3 contains 13 residues. The germline V gene encodes CDR1 MGHDK and CDR2 SYGVNS. The DNA for the CDR3 is TGTGCCAGCAGTGAATATATGGGACAGGGGCAGTACTTC. Translation gives CASSEYMGQGQYF.

The V call is TRBV27, the J call TRBJ1-5, with D perhaps matching TRBD1 (5 bases). V lost 7 bases, J lost 0 bases, and 10 bases lay in between. The CDR3 contains 14 residues. CDR1 is MNHEY, CDR2 SMNVEV, per germline (reference sequence). The CDR3 nucleotides are TGTGCCAGCAAGCAGGGTAATAGCAATCAGCCCCAGCATTTT. The encoded protein is CASKQGNSNQPQHF.

This chain uses TRBV20-1 with TRBJ2-5; TRBD2 matches 8 bases. This CDR3 is built from 11 residues. The V and J ends lost 0 bases and 9 bases, in that order; junction bases with no gene match: 0. Germline CDR1 is DFQATT and CDR2 is SNEGSKA (reference sequence). Here the CDR3 DNA reads TGCAGTGCTAGAGAACTAGCGGCCCAGTACTTC. It codes for CSARELAAQYF.

This clone was found a few times. The V gene is TRBV19, the J gene TRBJ1-2; D is uncertain. Per germline, CDR1 LNHDA and CDR2 SQIVND (reference sequence). This CDR3 is built from 16 residues. With 3 bases removed from V and 2 bases from J, the gap between germline ends came to 16 bases. In DNA, the CDR3 is TGTGCCAGTAGTATGACACCGGGGATGAGAAACTATGGCTACACCTTC. Translated: CASSMTPGMRNYGYTF.

This rearrangement joins TRBV30 to TRBJ2-7; weak D call: TRBD2 (5 bases). Germline CDR1 GTSNPN, CDR2 SVGIG (reference sequence). The CDR3 runs to 13 residues. Between the trimmed V and J ends, which lost 4 bases and 3 bases, there was a span of 13 bases. Here the CDR3 reads CAWNTGKIYEQYF. Written as DNA, the CDR3 is TGTGCCTGGAACACCGGGAAAATCTACGAGCAGTACTTC. Based on the CDR3 plus reference TRBV30 and TRBJ2-7, the full variable domain is SQTIHQWPATLVQPVGSPLSLECTVEGTSNPNLYWYRQAAGRGLQLLFYSVGIGQISSEVPQNLSASRPQDRQFILSSKKLLLSDSGFYLCAWNTGKIYEQYFGPGTRLTVT.

This chain uses TRBV21-1 with TRBJ2-1; the listed D gene, TRBD1, was not tested against the DNA. TRBV21-1 is a recognized pseudogene. CDR3 length equals 16 residues. The chain's CDR3 is CASTQGDRPSIREQFF. Written as DNA, the CDR3 is TGTGCCAGCACCCAAGGGGACAGGCCATCAATTCGTGAGCAGTTCTTC.

This chain connects TRBV6-5 to TRBJ2-3, with TRBD2 identical over 11 bases. Germline V gene lookup returns CDR1 MNHEY and CDR2 SVGAGI. CDR3 length: 14 residues. V shed 6 bases and J 4 bases; nucleotides not matched to a gene: 3. CDR3 bases: TGTGCCAGCAGAACTAGCGGGGGACCAGATACGCAGTATTTT. It codes for CASRTSGGPDTQYF.

The chain couples TRBV6-1 to TRBJ2-4; TRBD1 agrees at 8 bases. Germline CDR1 reads MNHNS; CDR2 reads SASEGT. The CDR3 runs to 16 residues. The ends lost 1 base at V and 0 bases at J; junction bases unmatched: 2. CDR3 region: CASSEGQGIAKNIQYF. DNA of the CDR3: TGTGCCAGCAGTGAAGGACAGGGGATAGCCAAAAACATTCAGTACTTC.

The V gene is TRBV19, the J gene TRBJ1-5, with a weak D call TRBD1 (6 bases). Germline CDR1 LNHDA, CDR2 SQIVND (reference sequence). V was shortened by 1 base and J by 2 bases, with 6 bases between the two germline ends. The CDR3 runs to 14 residues. The CDR3 loop is CASSIAGGNQPQHF. For the CDR3, the DNA is TGTGCCAGTAGTATAGCAGGGGGCAATCAGCCCCAGCATTTT.